The clone carrying this TCR beta chain was recorded many times. Its antigen remains unidentified. Construction of TCR beta libraries relied on iRepertoire HTBI primers and on Arm-PCR targeting CDR3 regions. TCRdb re-called the multiplex PCR reads through MiXCR, storing one row per CDR3 protein. The table has 400,000 to 450,000 distinct CDR3 sequences, more than 12% seen once; the top ten hold 16%. This sample stems from a study of regulatory T cells in long-lasting Graves disease. Germline V gene sequence: CDR1 DFQATT, CDR2 SNEGSKA (reference sequence). The CDR3 extends over 16 amino acids. Trimming pared 0 bases from V and 4 bases from J, leaving 16 bases between. Study findings and constraints: Accuracy may have suffered from the small sample size.

Time point of the sample: newly diagnosed GD, antithyroid drugs for less than 3 months. The authors made the TCR library using RNA they extracted from PBMCs. Patients hailed from an endocrinology department in Xi'an, China. This sample was shared with a second study, whose subject was T cells in Graves' hyperthyroidism and ophthalmopathy. As that study records: Carried out on the TCR CDR3, a first-round RT-PCR used the HTBI primer set.

This chain links TRBV20-1 with TRBJ1-3, with unresolved D. This specimen was peripheral blood mononuclear cells (PBMCs), taken at new diagnosis, from a patient treated with antithyroid drugs. This sequence was found in a woman aged 30 to 39 with Graves disease. The CDR3 DNA reads as TGCAGTGCTAGAGATTTCACGGGGTCGGGCGGAAACACCATATATTTT. Translating it yields CSARDFTGSGGNTIYF.